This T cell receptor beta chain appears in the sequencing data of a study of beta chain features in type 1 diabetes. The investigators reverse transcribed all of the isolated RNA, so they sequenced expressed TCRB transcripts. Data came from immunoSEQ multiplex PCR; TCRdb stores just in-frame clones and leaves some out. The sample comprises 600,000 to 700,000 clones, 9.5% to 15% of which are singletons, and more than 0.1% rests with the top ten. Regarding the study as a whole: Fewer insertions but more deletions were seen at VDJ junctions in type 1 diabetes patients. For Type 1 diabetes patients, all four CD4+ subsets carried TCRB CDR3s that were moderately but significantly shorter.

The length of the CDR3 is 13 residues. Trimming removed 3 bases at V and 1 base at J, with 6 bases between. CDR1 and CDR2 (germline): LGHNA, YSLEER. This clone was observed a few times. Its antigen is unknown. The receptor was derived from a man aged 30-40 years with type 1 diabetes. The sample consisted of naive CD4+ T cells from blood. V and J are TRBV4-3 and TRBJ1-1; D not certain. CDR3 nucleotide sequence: TGCGCCAGCAGCCAGACCCGGAACACTGAAGCTTTCTTT. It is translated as CASSQTRNTEAFF.